These T cell receptor beta chains were read from a single sample in a study of T cells in localized non-small cell lung cancer. The table came from immunoSEQ multiplex PCR; TCRdb's copy has only in-frame clones and leaves some out. The repertoire holds approximately 29,000 clones, with approximately 86% as singletons. Material: peripheral blood, obtained before any cancer treatment. The receptors stem from a male donor aged 60 or older with stage I lung adenocarcinoma. Both conserved end residues are part of each CDR3. The D gene is left open where the match is weak. The size field is filled for only some rows; it gives once, few, many or a size class.

J gene | V gene | D gene | clone size | CDR3 length | CDR3 protein | CDR3 DNA
TRBJ2-3 | TRBV7-7 | . | . | 14 | CASSLAGLSDTQYF | TGTGCCAGCAGCTTAGCCGGACTTTCAGATACGCAGTATTTT
TRBJ1-4 | TRBV7-9 | . | . | 15 | CASSLAQTTNEKLFF | TGTGCCAGCAGCTTAGCACAGACAACTAATGAAAAACTGTTTTTT
TRBJ1-5 | TRBV5-6 | TRBD1 | . | 16 | CASSRGTDPSNQPQHF | TGTGCCAGCAGCCGAGGGACAGACCCTAGCAATCAGCCCCAGCATTTT
TRBJ2-5 | TRBV5-1 | . | . | 14 | CASSRDTGVETQYF | TGCGCCAGCAGCCGCGACACCGGGGTGGAGACCCAGTACTTC
TRBJ2-7 | TRBV4-2 | TRBD1 | few | 15 | CASSREGQGFYEQYF | TGTGCCAGCAGCCGAGAGGGACAGGGATTCTACGAGCAGTACTTC
TRBJ1-2 | TRBV28 | . | . | 12 | CASSLNLYGYTF | TGTGCCAGCAGTTTAAACCTTTATGGCTACACCTTC
TRBJ1-2 | TRBV6-5 | TRBD1 | . | 14 | CASSYSRDSYGYTF | TGTGCCAGCAGTTACTCCCGGGACAGCTATGGCTACACCTTC
TRBJ2-3 | TRBV29-1 | TRBD2 | . | 14 | CSVPLAGGPNTQYF | TGCAGCGTGCCTCTAGCGGGGGGCCCAAATACGCAGTATTTT
TRBJ2-5 | TRBV27 | . | . | 12 | CASSGSLETQYF | TGTGCCAGCTCAGGGTCGTTGGAGACCCAGTACTTC
TRBJ2-1 | TRBV7-3 | . | . | 17 | CASSLSLGESSYNEQFF | TGTGCCAGCAGCTTAAGCCTAGGGGAGAGCTCCTACAATGAGCAGTTCTTC
TRBJ1-2 | TRBV2 | . | . | 14 | CASSALPGPDGYTF | TGTGCCAGCAGTGCCCTGCCAGGGCCGGATGGCTACACCTTC
TRBJ2-3 | TRBV28 | TRBD2 | . | 16 | CASSLFSGGDTDTQYF | TGTGCCAGCAGTTTGTTTAGCGGGGGGGACACAGATACGCAGTATTTT
TRBJ1-1 | TRBV6-5 | . | . | 14 | CASRSGDMNTEAFF | TGTGCCAGCAGGAGCGGGGACATGAACACTGAAGCTTTCTTT
TRBJ1-4 | TRBV11-2 | . | . | 17 | CASSLIGRVGTNEKLFF | TGTGCCAGCAGCTTAATCGGGAGGGTCGGGACTAATGAAAAACTGTTTTTT
TRBJ1-2 | TRBV6-1 | . | . | 11 | CASTKGDGYTF | TGTGCCAGCACTAAGGGGGACGGCTACACCTTC
TRBJ1-1 | TRBV5-6 | . | . | 14 | CASSLAGENTEAFF | TGTGCCAGCAGCTTGGCAGGGGAGAACACTGAAGCTTTCTTT
TRBJ2-2 | TRBV30 | . | . | 12 | CAWSRHTGELFF | TGTGCCTGGAGTAGACACACCGGGGAGCTGTTTTTT
TRBJ2-5 | TRBV19 | . | . | 15 | CASSIGGSAQETQYF | TGTGCCAGTAGTATAGGGGGTTCAGCCCAAGAGACCCAGTACTTC
TRBJ2-2 | TRBV19 | . | . | 13 | CASTSSSREELFF | TGTGCCAGTACCTCCTCGAGTCGCGAGGAGCTGTTTTTT
TRBJ2-5 | TRBV27 | TRBD2 | . | 16 | CASKAGGPRSWETQYF | TGTGCCAGCAAAGCGGGGGGGCCGAGGTCATGGGAGACCCAGTACTTC
TRBJ1-2 | TRBV7-9 | TRBD1 | . | 15 | CASSETGGSNYGYTF | TGTGCCAGCAGTGAGACAGGGGGCTCTAACTATGGCTACACCTTC
TRBJ1-4 | TRBV6-6 | . | . | 14 | CASRPGLSNEKLFF | TGTGCCAGCAGGCCGGGGCTGTCTAATGAAAAACTGTTTTTT
TRBJ1-2 | TRBV9 | . | . | 11 | CASSANYGYTF | TGTGCCAGCAGCGCTAACTATGGCTACACCTTC
TRBJ2-2 | TRBV19 | TRBD1 | . | 14 | CASSSTGVTGELFF | TGTGCCAGTAGTTCTACAGGGGTGACCGGGGAGCTGTTTTTT